Given below is one TCR beta chain in context. The data stem from a study of T cell repertoires and Cas9 in healthy adults. Unmatched junction bases numbered 11, after V lost 4 bases and J lost 2 bases. Germline V lookup: CDR1 MNHNS, CDR2 SASEGT. The CDR3 loop spans 18 amino acids. Sequencing was performed with immunoSEQ multiplex PCR; in TCRdb, only in-frame clones are kept and a portion is missing. This sample has 20,000 to 25,000 clones, with roughly 89% found just once. Sequenced sample: CD4+ effector T cells (CD127+, CD25-, CD137-, CD154-) from PBMCs; culture status not recorded. This clonotype was sampled from a human donor in good health. The rearrangement joins TRBV6-1 to TRBJ2-6, with TRBD2 identical over 7 bases. CDR3 residues: CASSAGGGLEAGANVLTF. The CDR3 region has the DNA TGTGCCAGCAGTGCTGGGGGGGGGTTGGAAGCTGGGGCCAACGTCCTGACTTTC.